This T cell receptor (beta chain) appears in the sequencing data of a study of shared clonotypes between healthy human individuals. On the study more broadly: Per-donor plates numbered three CD4 naive, three CD4 memory, two CD8 naive and one CD8 memory. Regarding the study as a whole: When naive CD4 clonotypes were compared across a few donors, around 5% were shared. In contrast to clonotypes shared by all four donors, non-shared clonotypes had lower generation probabilities. Among donors, sharing of clonotypes was expected to be affected by sequencing depth.

Germline CDR1 LNHNV, CDR2 YYDKDF (reference sequence). V lost 11 bases and J lost 5; bases outside the gene matches: 13. The CDR3 is made up of 15 amino acids. Repertoires were generated with immunoSEQ multiplex PCR, while TCRdb's copy carries only in-frame clones and drops some. The repertoire holds roughly 2 million clones, with roughly 94% as singletons. This clone was seen only once. Its antigen is currently unknown. This TCR was sampled from a man in his late teens or twenties in good health. Material: naive CD4+ T cells sorted from blood. Specified subset: CD45RA+ positively selected. The chain carries TRBV15 and TRBJ2-7, with 12 bases aligning to TRBD2. The chain's CDR3 is CAAGTSGPRVHEQYF. The CDR3 region has the DNA TGTGCCGCCGGGACTAGCGGGCCGAGAGTCCACGAGCAGTACTTC.